The clone carrying this TCR beta chain was detected only once. What it recognizes is unknown. TCRdb's copy holds only in-frame clones and misses some; the assay was immunoSEQ multiplex PCR. The table lists roughly 36,000 clones, nearly 95% of them singletons. These data are taken from a study of graft-versus-host responses after intestinal transplantation. Study summary: Recipients received multivisceral, liver-intestinal, or isolated intestinal transplants. All recipients were given anti-thymocyte globulin induction, and tacrolimus and steroids were then administered for about three years. The study's findings and limits: Researchers found GvH clones in recipient marrow, and some showed up first in ileum or blood. Early post-transplant declines in HvG were associated with peak levels of circulating GvH clones.

CDR3 size: 18 residues. Germline V gene data show CDR1 as SGDLS and CDR2 as YYNGEE. V gave up 3 bases and J gave up 0 bases; unmatched junction bases: 5. The TCR was taken from a human donor who was the organ donor for an intestinal transplant. The sequencing used unstimulated CD8+ T cells sorted from spleen or lymph node cells, collected before transplant. This sequence joins TRBV9 and TRBJ1-6; 11 bases line up with TRBD1. The CDR3 bases are TGTGCCAGCAGCGCAGGGACAGGGGGAAGCTCCTATAATTCACCCCTCCACTTT. This codes for CASSAGTGGSSYNSPLHF.